This T cell receptor (beta chain) was documented in a study of blood T cell repertoires in COVID-19. Study context: The United States, Italy and Spain supplied acute and convalescent COVID-19 samples. From T cells, B-cell-depleted T cells, or PBMCs came the material, which was cDNA or gDNA.

The CDR3 spans 13 residues. V was shortened by 2 bases and J by 4 bases, with 8 bases between the two germline ends. CDR1 and CDR2 from the germline V gene are MNHNS and SASEGT. Sequencing used immunoSEQ multiplex PCR; TCRdb keeps in-frame clones, though not all of them. The sample consists of some 43,000 clones, about 88% of them appearing once. The specimen was peripheral blood. The sequence derives from a man aged 50 to 60 with active COVID-19. The gene calls are TRBV6-1 and TRBJ1-1; no definite D call. CDR3 nucleotide sequence: TGTGCCAGCAGTGAATTCGCGGTCACTGAAGCTTTCTTT. This sequence encodes CASSEFAVTEAFF.